Described below is a single TCR beta chain sequence and its context. Its antigen is unknown. TCRdb re-analysed the 5' RACE reads in MiXCR, keeping a single row per CDR3 protein. The sample lists 100,000 to 150,000 distinct CDR3 sequences; roughly 15% were seen once. The source of the sample is a study of T cells after yellow fever vaccination. Overall study findings and caveats: Weaker overall, the secondary response nonetheless peaked faster (day 5 versus 15).

Trimming stripped 2 bases from V and 5 bases from J, with 18 bases between. This CDR3 has 16 residues. CDR1 is SSHAT and CDR2 is FNYEAQ in the germline V gene (reference sequence). The receptor was derived from a man aged 18-30 years who received the YFV17D yellow fever vaccine. The input for sequencing was CD8+ T cells sorted from PBMCs, taken 5 days after the yellow fever booster vaccination. V is TRBV7-7 and J is TRBJ2-5; possibly TRBD2 for D (5 bases). CDR3 in DNA: TGTGCCAGCAGCTTATCCCCCGCGGCGGGTTTCGAGACCCAGTACTTC. Protein product: CASSLSPAAGFETQYF.